A single sample is the source of the 4 T cell receptor beta chains below, sequenced in a study of vaccination and CD4 T cells after COVID-19. Treatment meaning: approximately nine-day PBMC culture with coronavirus spike peptide pools or control peptides (ViraFEST assay). The antigens of these receptors remain unknown. The Oncomine TCR Beta short-read assay was applied to DNA of cultured CD4+ T cells. MiXCR, applied by TCRdb to the PCR reads, yields one record per CDR3 protein. The top ten clones hold 4.5% to 7% of a sample with just over 15,000 distinct CDR3 sequences, approximately 40% of them seen once. Sequencing used CD4+ T cells from blood, cultured in vitro, obtained before SARS-CoV-2 vaccination. Receptors originate from a human donor who had recovered from COVID-19.

The chain employs TRBV29-1 and TRBJ2-5; D remains ambiguous. The ends were cut back, 1 base at V and 5 bases at J, with 14 bases in the middle. CDR1 and CDR2 from the germline V gene are SQVTM and ANQGSEA. The CDR3 is 14 residues long. The CDR3 loop is CSVEGLEAVETQYF. CDR3 sequence (DNA): TGCAGCGTTGAAGGTTTAGAGGCAGTTGAGACCCAGTACTTC.

V gene TRBV7-8 combines with J gene TRBJ2-3; either TRBD1 or TRBD2 may fit D (5 bases each). The germline V gene has CDR1 SGHVS and CDR2 FQNEAQ. Trimming took 6 bases from V and 6 from J, leaving 16 bases between them. CDR3 length: 14 residues. For the CDR3, the DNA is TGTGCCAGCAGTCCTGAGTTTTGGGGGGATACGCAGTATTTT. The encoded protein is CASSPEFWGDTQYF.

V is TRBV11-3 and J is TRBJ2-5; the D is unclear. This CDR3 has 13 amino acids. Germline-derived CDR1 and CDR2 are SGHNT and YENEEA. V gave up 0 bases and J gave up 5 bases, with 7 bases separating them. CDR3 in amino acids: CASSLEGWETQYF. In DNA form, the CDR3 reads TGTGCCAGCAGCTTAGAAGGGTGGGAGACCCAGTACTTC. The variable domain in full, completed from reference TRBV11-3 and TRBJ2-5, reads EAGVVQSPRYKIIEKKQPVAFWCNPISGHNTLYWYLQNLGQGPELLIRYENEEAVDDSQLPKDRFSAERLKGVDSTLKIQPAELGDSAVYLCASSLEGWETQYFGPGTRLLVL.

The rearrangement links TRBV19 to TRBJ1-6; no definite D call. The ends were cut back, 5 bases at V and 8 bases at J, with 7 bases in the middle. Germline V gives CDR1 LNHDA, CDR2 SQIVND (reference sequence). The CDR3 is 12 amino acids. The CDR3 loop is CASSHSDSPLHF. The CDR3 DNA reads TGTGCCAGTAGTCACAGTGATTCACCCCTCCACTTT.